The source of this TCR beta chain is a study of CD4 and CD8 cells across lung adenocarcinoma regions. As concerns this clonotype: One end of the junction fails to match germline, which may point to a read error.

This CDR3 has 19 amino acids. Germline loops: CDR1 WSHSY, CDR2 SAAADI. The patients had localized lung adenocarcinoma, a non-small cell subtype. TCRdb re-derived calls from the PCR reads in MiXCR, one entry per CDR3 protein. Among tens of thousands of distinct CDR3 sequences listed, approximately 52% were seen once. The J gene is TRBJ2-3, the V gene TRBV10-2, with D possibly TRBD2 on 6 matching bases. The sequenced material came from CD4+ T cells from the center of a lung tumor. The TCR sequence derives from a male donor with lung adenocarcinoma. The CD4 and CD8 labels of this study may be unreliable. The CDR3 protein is CASRTGTAGSGRNPDTQYF. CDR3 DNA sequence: TGCGCCAGCAGGACCGGGACGGCCGGGAGTGGCCGGAACCCAGATACGCAGTACTTT.